The clone carrying this TCR beta chain has at least ten counts. What it recognizes is unknown. The sample belongs to a study of regulatory T cells in long-lasting Graves disease. Points from the study as a whole: When disease was persistent, TRBV28, TRBJ1-2 and TRBJ2-5 were the favored segments.

Both iRepertoire HTBI primers and Arm-PCR of CDR3 regions were used to build the TCR beta libraries. TCRdb ran MiXCR on the multiplex PCR reads and lists one entry per CDR3 protein. The sample records approximately 350,000 distinct CDR3 sequences, roughly 24% being singletons. The V segment lost 4 bases and the J segment 5 bases; nucleotides outside the gene matches: 5. The CDR3 covers 12 residues. The germline V gene encodes CDR1 DFQATT and CDR2 SNEGSKA (reference sequence). Time point denoted: persistent/refractory GD, antithyroid drugs over 5 years with positive TRAb. From RNA extracted from PBMCs, the TCR library was made.

The rearrangement links TRBV20-1 to TRBJ2-7; 7 bases match TRBD2. This sequence was found in a woman between 40 and 50 years old with Graves disease. This sample comprised peripheral blood mononuclear cells (PBMCs), obtained when the disease was refractory, from a patient treated with antithyroid drugs. The CDR3 loop is CSATSGTHEQYF. The CDR3 coding sequence is TGCAGTGCTACAAGCGGGACGCACGAGCAGTACTTC.